The entry below gives a single TCR beta chain sequence along with its context. Its antigen is still unknown. This record comes from a study of CD8 T cells in ankylosing spondylitis. TCRdb reanalysed the 5' RACE reads using MiXCR and keeps one entry per CDR3 protein. The repertoire includes about 340,000 distinct CDR3 sequences, around 15% of them detected once, and roughly 1.1% sits in the top ten. Findings and caveats of the study: Clones linked to disease were reported to show significant enrichment in matched ankylosing spondylitis synovial fluid. There was a TCR beta motif, made of several highly homologous variants, that appeared characteristic of ankylosing spondylitis blood.

V was cut by 0 bases and J by 4 bases, with 8 bases left in between. The germline V gene has CDR1 LNHNV and CDR2 YYDKDF (reference sequence). This CDR3 comprises 14 residues. This chain links TRBV15 with TRBJ2-3, with unresolved D. Sequenced input: blood, either unsorted or a sorted T cell fraction (not recorded which). This TCR was recovered from a male donor with ankylosing spondylitis or in good health (not recorded which). CDR3 amino acids: CATSRDPRSDTQYF. The DNA for the CDR3 is TGTGCCACCAGCAGAGATCCCCGGTCAGATACGCAGTATTTT.